One sample yielded the 23 T cell receptor beta chains listed below, sequenced in a study of blood T cells in healthy people across ages. A second PCR of about 7 to 12 cycles used a sample-barcoded 5' primer and a J-beta primer mix. TCRdb re-called the 5' RACE reads with MiXCR, one entry per CDR3 protein. The sample has some 700,000 distinct CDR3 sequences; roughly two fifths are singletons. The sample taken for sequencing was blood. All receptors derive from a woman in her sixties in good health.

This clonotype was recorded at least ten times. The V gene is TRBV7-3, the J gene TRBJ2-5; possible D gene TRBD2, 5 bases. Between the trimmed V and J ends, which lost 0 bases and 5 bases, there was a span of 16 bases. Germline V lookup: CDR1 SGHTA, CDR2 FQGTGA. The CDR3 extends over 16 amino acids. CDR3 nucleotide sequence: TGTGCCAGCAGCTTAACCCCGACTCTTCGAGGGGAGACCCAGTACTTC. This codes for CASSLTPTLRGETQYF.

V usage is TRBV10-2 and J usage is TRBJ2-5, with D perhaps TRBD2 (6 bases). The V gene lost 6 bases and the J gene lost 2 bases, with 19 bases spanning the gap. The CDR3 sequence is 16 residues long. In germline, CDR1 is WSHSY, CDR2 SAAADI. The CDR3: CASSLVGSGSQETQYF. CDR3 bases: TGCGCCAGCAGCTTGGTGGGTAGCGGCTCACAAGAGACCCAGTACTTC.

A single count supports this clonotype. V gene TRBV7-9 combines with J gene TRBJ2-7; D unresolved. The ends were cut back, 5 bases at V and 7 bases at J, with 27 bases in the middle. Per the germline V gene, CDR1 is SEHNR and CDR2 is FQNEAQ (reference sequence). There are 17 residues in the CDR3. In nucleotides, the CDR3 is TGTGCCAGCAGCCCTGATCCTGGCGCGAGTACGCAGGAGGAGCAGTACTTC. Residues: CASSPDPGASTQEEQYF.

The rearrangement links TRBV5-1 to TRBJ2-7, with TRBD2 as a possible D gene (5 bases). Germline V CDR1 and CDR2: SGHRS, YFSETQ. The V and J ends lost 0 bases and 6 bases respectively, with 13 bases between them. This CDR3 is built from 14 residues. The CDR3 sequence is CASSLEWEGGEQYF. CDR3 DNA: TGCGCCAGCAGCTTGGAGTGGGAAGGAGGCGAGCAGTACTTC. Full variable domain (remainder filled in from reference TRBV5-1 and TRBJ2-7): KAGVTQTPRYLIKTRGQQVTLSCSPISGHRSVSWYQQTPGQGLQFLFEYFSETQRNKGNFPGRFSGRQFSNSRSEMNVSTLELGDSALYLCASSLEWEGGEQYFGPGTRLTVT.

In this sample, this clonotype turned up once. The chain employs TRBV5-1 and TRBJ2-5; 8 positions match TRBD2. Germline CDR1 SGHRS, CDR2 YFSETQ. V trimming: 4 bases; J trimming: 5 bases; junction bases outside the gene matches: 10. The CDR3 loop spans 15 amino acids. This chain's CDR3 is CASSAGGRTQETQYF. The CDR3 DNA reads as TGCGCCAGCAGCGCGGGGGGCCGAACGCAGGAGACCCAGTACTTC.

The sample holds a few counts of this clonotype. The V gene is TRBV5-1, the J gene TRBJ1-4; TRBD1 matches at 8 bases. Trimming took 4 bases from V and 0 from J; bases not matched to a gene: 8. The CDR3 runs to 17 residues. Germline CDR1 and CDR2: SGHRS and YFSETQ. The CDR3 DNA sequence: TGCGCCAGCAGCCGCCTCAGGGGGCTAGCAACTAATGAAAAACTGTTTTTT. It yields the protein CASSRLRGLATNEKLFF.

The gene calls are TRBV21-1 and TRBJ1-5. TRBV21-1 is a listed pseudogene. This CDR3 comprises 18 residues. Here the CDR3 reads CASFQPSGLVTLNQPQHF. In DNA, the CDR3 is TGTGCCAGCTTCCAACCCTCGGGCCTTGTAACCCTCAATCAGCCCCAGCATTTT.

The sample holds a few counts of this clonotype. V and J are TRBV28 and TRBJ1-2; the match to TRBD1 covers 7 bases. The junction had 7 bases not matched to a gene; V was cut back by 4 bases and J by 2 bases. The CDR3 sequence is 15 residues long. CDR1 is MDHEN, CDR2 SYDVKM, per germline. The DNA for the CDR3 is TGTGCCAGCAGTTCTACCCAGACAGGGAACTATGGCTACACCTTC. Translated: CASSSTQTGNYGYTF.

The V and J genes are TRBV3-1 and TRBJ2-1; tentative D call: TRBD2 (5 bases). The CDR3 totals 15 residues. Germline loops: CDR1 LGHDT, CDR2 YNNKEL (reference sequence). Trimming left V 4 bases short and J 4 bases short, with 14 bases between. The CDR3 DNA sequence: TGTGCCAGCAGCCCCATGAGCGGATCTTACAATGAGCAGTTCTTC. Its translation: CASSPMSGSYNEQFF.

This clonotype has a handful of counts. The rearrangement uses TRBV20-1 and TRBJ2-6; D uncertain. The germline V gene encodes CDR1 DFQATT and CDR2 SNEGSKA (reference sequence). V dropped 1 base and J dropped 2 bases, with 9 bases sitting between them. The CDR3 covers 15 residues. The CDR3 bases are TGCAGTGCTAGAGTAGCAGACCCTGGGGCCAACGTCCTGACTTTC. It translates to CSARVADPGANVLTF.

This clonotype was detected ten times or more. The rearrangement joins TRBV27 to TRBJ2-1; 8 bases match TRBD2. Germline V CDR1 and CDR2: MNHEY, SMNVEV (reference sequence). CDR3 length: 15 residues. Trimming cost V 5 bases and J 4 bases; bases outside gene matches: 7. In DNA form, the CDR3 reads TGTGCCAGCAGTCGCTTAGCGGGGCAATACAATGAGCAGTTCTTC. Protein sequence: CASSRLAGQYNEQFF.

Comments on this clonotype: Mismatch with germline at one junction end may stem from a read error. CDR3 loop: CSPRDSDRVFDQPQHF. The CDR3 region has the DNA TGCAGTCCTAGAGACTCTGACAGGGTTTTCGATCAGCCCCAGCATTTT. V gene TRBV20-1 combines with J gene TRBJ1-5; 7 nucleotides match TRBD1. From germline, CDR1 is DFQATT and CDR2 SNEGSKA (reference sequence). The CDR3 consists of 16 residues.

Concerning this clonotype: This may stem from a read error, because a much larger clone lies one nucleotide away. The chain carries TRBV25-1 and TRBJ2-7; D may match TRBD1 or TRBD2 (5 bases each). Per the germline V gene, CDR1 is MGHDK and CDR2 is SYGVNS. V shed 2 bases and J shed 2 bases, with 13 bases lying between them. CDR3 length equals 15 residues. As DNA, the CDR3 is TGTGCCAGCAGTGAAACCGGGACGGCACCCTACGAGCAGTACTTC. The encoded protein is CASSETGTAPYEQYF.

This chain links TRBV28 with TRBJ2-7; perhaps TRBD2 as D (5 bases). Germline V lookup: CDR1 MDHEN, CDR2 SYDVKM. Deletions cut 5 bases from V and 11 bases from J, with 19 bases between. The CDR3 runs 13 residues. The CDR3 is CASSSGGRGKEYF. The CDR3 DNA follows: TGTGCCAGCAGTAGTGGCGGGCGAGGGAAGGAGTACTTC.

This rearrangement joins TRBV11-2 to TRBJ2-1; perhaps TRBD1 as D (7 bases). The CDR3 spans 14 residues. Germline V gene data show CDR1 as SGHAT and CDR2 as FQNNGV. The germline V and J ends were trimmed by 1 base and 12 bases, with 16 bases remaining between them. The CDR3, as DNA: TGTGCCAGCAGCTTAGCCGATCAGGGGGGAGGGCAGTTCTTC. Its protein product is CASSLADQGGGQFF.

The chain couples TRBV5-1 to TRBJ2-5; 8 bases are shared with TRBD1. The last part of the DNA fits TRBJ2-7 better; the J call may be wrong. The CDR3 is 15 amino acids. Germline CDR1 is SGHRS and CDR2 is YFSETQ. The CDR3 bases are TGCGCCAGCAGCTGTGGGACAGGAGAATCCTACGAGCAGTACTTC. Translated, it gives CASSCGTGESYEQYF.

This chain connects TRBV29-1 to TRBJ2-7, with TRBD2 identical over 14 bases. The CDR3 has 16 amino acids. Trimming cost V 7 bases and J 12 bases; bases outside gene matches: 20. Germline loops: CDR1 SQVTM, CDR2 ANQGSEA. CDR3 protein: CSGSGLAGDLSETRYF. CDR3 sequence (DNA): TGCAGCGGCTCGGGACTAGCGGGAGATTTAAGTGAGACCCGGTACTTC.

The sample holds a few counts of this clonotype. The V and J genes are TRBV20-1 and TRBJ2-3; possible D gene TRBD1, 5 bases. The germline V gene has CDR1 DFQATT and CDR2 SNEGSKA (reference sequence). Trimming shortened V by 5 bases and J by 6 bases, and 18 bases separated the two germline ends. The CDR3 runs 14 residues. Written as DNA, the CDR3 is TGCAGTGCTCCTAAGGACACTTCCACGGATACGCAGTATTTT. This sequence encodes CSAPKDTSTDTQYF.

This clonotype has a handful of counts. The chain couples TRBV9 to TRBJ1-2; D not resolved. The germline V gene encodes CDR1 SGDLS and CDR2 YYNGEE. V was shortened by 1 base and J by 10 bases, with 20 bases between the two germline ends. The CDR3 consists of 15 residues. Written as DNA, the CDR3 is TGTGCCAGCAGCGTACAGGAATTAGGCGGTCGGGACTACACCTTC. This encodes CASSVQELGGRDYTF.

This clonotype was found a few times. The chain's CDR3 is CASSPSTGQGTDTQYF. Here the CDR3 DNA reads TGTGCCAGCAGTCCCTCAACGGGACAGGGCACAGATACGCAGTATTTT. The J gene is TRBJ2-3, the V gene TRBV3-1; 8 bases line up with TRBD1. From germline, CDR1 is LGHDT and CDR2 YNNKEL (reference sequence). The V gene end was trimmed by 6 bases and the J gene end by 1 base; junction bases not matched to a gene: 9. CDR3 length equals 16 residues.

A remark on this clonotype: Sequence at one end of the junction differs from germline and may be a read error. The rearrangement uses TRBV20-1 and TRBJ2-1; 14 nucleotides agree with TRBD2. The CDR3 is 16 residues long. Germline V gives CDR1 DFQATT, CDR2 SNEGSKA (reference sequence). CDR3 nucleotides: TGCAGTGCTAATACACGGACTAGCGGGGGGTACAATGGGCAGTTCTTC. Encoded protein: CSANTRTSGGYNGQFF.

Note on this clonotype: Just one base apart from a much larger clone, this may be a read error. V and J are TRBV6-2 or TRBV6-3 and TRBJ2-6; a weak D match, TRBD2 (5 bases). Germline lookup yields CDR1 MNHEY and CDR2 SVGEGT. The CDR3 totals 15 residues. The CDR3 is CTSTDPGSGANVLTF. CDR3 in DNA: TGTACCAGCACTGATCCGGGGTCTGGGGCCAACGTCCTGACTTTC.

The gene calls are TRBV9 and TRBJ2-7; 15 nucleotides match TRBD2. The V gene end was trimmed by 4 bases and the J gene end by 4 bases; junction bases not matched to a gene: 3. CDR1 SGDLS and CDR2 YYNGEE come from the germline V gene. CDR3 length: 15 amino acids. This chain's CDR3 is CASSLGTSGRYEQYF. The CDR3 bases are TGTGCCAGCAGCCTCGGGACTAGCGGGAGGTACGAGCAGTACTTC.